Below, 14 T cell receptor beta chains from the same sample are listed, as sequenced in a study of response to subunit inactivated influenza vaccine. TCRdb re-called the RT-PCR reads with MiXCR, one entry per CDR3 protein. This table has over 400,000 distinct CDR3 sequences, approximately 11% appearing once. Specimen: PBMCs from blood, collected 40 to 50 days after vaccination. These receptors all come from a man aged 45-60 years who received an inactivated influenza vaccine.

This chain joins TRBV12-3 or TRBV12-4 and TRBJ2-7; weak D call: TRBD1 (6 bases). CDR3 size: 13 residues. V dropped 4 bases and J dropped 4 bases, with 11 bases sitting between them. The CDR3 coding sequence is TGTGCCAGCAGTTCAACGACAGGATACGAGCAGTACTTC. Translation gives CASSSTTGYEQYF.

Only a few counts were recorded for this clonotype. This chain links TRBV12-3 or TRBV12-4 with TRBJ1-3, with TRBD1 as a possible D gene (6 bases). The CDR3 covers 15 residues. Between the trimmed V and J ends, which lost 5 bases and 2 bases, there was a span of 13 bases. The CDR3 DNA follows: TGTGCCAGCAGTATACCGGGGGCAGCTGGAAACACCATATATTTT. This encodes CASSIPGAAGNTIYF.

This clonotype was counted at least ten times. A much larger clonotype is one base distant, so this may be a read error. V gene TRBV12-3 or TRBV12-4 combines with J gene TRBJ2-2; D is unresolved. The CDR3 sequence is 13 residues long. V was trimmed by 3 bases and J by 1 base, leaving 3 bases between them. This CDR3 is CASSLMNTGELFF. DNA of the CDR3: TGTGCCAGCAGTTTGATGAACACCGGGGAGCTGTTTTTT.

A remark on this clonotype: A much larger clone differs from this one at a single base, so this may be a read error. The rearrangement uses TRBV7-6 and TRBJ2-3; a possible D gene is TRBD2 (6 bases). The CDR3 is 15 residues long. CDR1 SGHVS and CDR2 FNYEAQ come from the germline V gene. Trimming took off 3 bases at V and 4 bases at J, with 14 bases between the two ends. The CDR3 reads CASSFGGSRADTQYF. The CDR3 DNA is TGTGCCAGCAGCTTCGGGGGATCCCGCGCAGATACGCAGTATTTT.

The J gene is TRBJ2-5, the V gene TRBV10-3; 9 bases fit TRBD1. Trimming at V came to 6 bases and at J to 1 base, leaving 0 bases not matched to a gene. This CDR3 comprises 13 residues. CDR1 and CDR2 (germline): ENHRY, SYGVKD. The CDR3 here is CAIRGQGQETQYF. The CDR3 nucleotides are TGTGCCATCAGGGGACAGGGCCAAGAGACCCAGTACTTC.

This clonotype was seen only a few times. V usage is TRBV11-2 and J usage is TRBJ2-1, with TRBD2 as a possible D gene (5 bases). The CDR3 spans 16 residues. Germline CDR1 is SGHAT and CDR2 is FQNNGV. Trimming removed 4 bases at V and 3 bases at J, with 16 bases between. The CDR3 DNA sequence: TGTGCCAGCAGCTCAGCATGGGAGCTTGGCTACAATGAGCAGTTCTTC. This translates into CASSSAWELGYNEQFF.

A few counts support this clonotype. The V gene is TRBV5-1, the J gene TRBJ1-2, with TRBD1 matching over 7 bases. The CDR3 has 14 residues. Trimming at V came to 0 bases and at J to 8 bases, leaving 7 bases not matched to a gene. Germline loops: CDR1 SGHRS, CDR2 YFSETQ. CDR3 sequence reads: CASSLDRGIGGYTF. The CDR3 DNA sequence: TGCGCCAGCAGCTTGGACAGGGGAATTGGCGGCTACACCTTC.

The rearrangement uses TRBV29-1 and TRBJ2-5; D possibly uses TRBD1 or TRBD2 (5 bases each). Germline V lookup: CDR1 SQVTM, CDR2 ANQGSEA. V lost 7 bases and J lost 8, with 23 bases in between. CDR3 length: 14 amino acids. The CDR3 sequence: CSGNTRGPSSTQYF. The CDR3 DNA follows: TGCAGCGGTAACACTCGGGGCCCCTCGAGTACCCAGTACTTC.

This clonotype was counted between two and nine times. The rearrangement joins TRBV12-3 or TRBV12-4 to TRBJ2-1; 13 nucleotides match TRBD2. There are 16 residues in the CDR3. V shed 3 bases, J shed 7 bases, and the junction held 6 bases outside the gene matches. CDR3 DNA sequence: TGTGCCAGCAGTTTCCCCGGACTAGCGGGAGATAATGAGCAGTTCTTC. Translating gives CASSFPGLAGDNEQFF.

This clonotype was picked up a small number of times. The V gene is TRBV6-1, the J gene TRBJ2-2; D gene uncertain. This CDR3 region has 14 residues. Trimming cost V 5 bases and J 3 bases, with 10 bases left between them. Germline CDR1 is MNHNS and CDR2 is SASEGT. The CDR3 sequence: CASSRALDTGELFF. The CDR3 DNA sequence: TGTGCCAGCAGTAGGGCCTTGGACACCGGGGAGCTGTTTTTT.

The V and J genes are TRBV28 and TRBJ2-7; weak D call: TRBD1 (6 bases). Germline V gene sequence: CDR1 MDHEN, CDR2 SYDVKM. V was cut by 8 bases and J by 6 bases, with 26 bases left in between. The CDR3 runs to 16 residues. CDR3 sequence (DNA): TGTGCCAGCTGGGGGTCGTTCGGGCAGGGGAGAGGCGAGCAGTACTTC. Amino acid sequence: CASWGSFGQGRGEQYF. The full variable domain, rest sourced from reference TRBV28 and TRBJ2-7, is DVKVTQSSRYLVKRTGEKVFLECVQDMDHENMFWYRQDPGLGLRLIYFSYDVKMKEKGDIPEGYSVSREKKERFSLILESASTNQTSMYLCASWGSFGQGRGEQYFGPGTRLTVT.

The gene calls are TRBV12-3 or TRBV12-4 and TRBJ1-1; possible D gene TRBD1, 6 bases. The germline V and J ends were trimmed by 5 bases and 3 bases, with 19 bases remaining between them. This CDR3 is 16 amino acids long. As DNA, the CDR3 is TGTGCCAGCAGTCCCCTTTTGGACAGTAGATACACTGAAGCTTTCTTT. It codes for CASSPLLDSRYTEAFF.

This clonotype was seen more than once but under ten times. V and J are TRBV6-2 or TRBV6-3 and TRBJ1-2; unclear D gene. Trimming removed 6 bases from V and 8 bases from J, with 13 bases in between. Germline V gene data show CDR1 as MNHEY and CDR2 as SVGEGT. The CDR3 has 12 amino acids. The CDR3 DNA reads TGTGCCAGCAGACGGACGTCGGGAGGCTACACCTTC. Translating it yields CASRRTSGGYTF.

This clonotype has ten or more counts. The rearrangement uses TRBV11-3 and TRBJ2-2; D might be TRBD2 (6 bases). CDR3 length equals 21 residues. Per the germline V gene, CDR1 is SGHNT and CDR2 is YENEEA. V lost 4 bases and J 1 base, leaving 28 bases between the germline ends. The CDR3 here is CASSSDPGLSRDGMNTGELFF. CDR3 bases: TGTGCCAGCAGCTCCGACCCCGGACTATCCCGAGACGGAATGAACACCGGGGAGCTGTTTTTT.